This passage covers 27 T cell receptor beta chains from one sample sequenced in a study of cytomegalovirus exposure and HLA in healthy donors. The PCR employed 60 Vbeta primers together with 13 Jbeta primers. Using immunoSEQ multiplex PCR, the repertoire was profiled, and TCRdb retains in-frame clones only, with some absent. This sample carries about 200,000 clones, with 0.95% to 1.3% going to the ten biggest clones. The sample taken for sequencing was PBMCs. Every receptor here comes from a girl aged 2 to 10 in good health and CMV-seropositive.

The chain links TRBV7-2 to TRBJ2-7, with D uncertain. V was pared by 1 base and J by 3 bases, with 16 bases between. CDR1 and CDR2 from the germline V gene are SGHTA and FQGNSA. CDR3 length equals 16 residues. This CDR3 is CASSLGSRNRIYEQYF. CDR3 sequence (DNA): TGTGCCAGCAGCTTAGGTTCTAGAAACCGGATCTACGAGCAGTACTTC.

The CDR3 region has the DNA TGTGCCAGCAGCCCGGGGACACGAACCTACGAGCAGTACTTC. Translating gives CASSPGTRTYEQYF. The chain couples TRBV5-4 to TRBJ2-7; D might be TRBD1 (6 bases). The CDR3 has 14 residues. The ends were cut back, 4 bases at V and 2 bases at J, with 13 bases in the middle. Germline values: CDR1 SGHNT, CDR2 YYREEE (reference sequence).

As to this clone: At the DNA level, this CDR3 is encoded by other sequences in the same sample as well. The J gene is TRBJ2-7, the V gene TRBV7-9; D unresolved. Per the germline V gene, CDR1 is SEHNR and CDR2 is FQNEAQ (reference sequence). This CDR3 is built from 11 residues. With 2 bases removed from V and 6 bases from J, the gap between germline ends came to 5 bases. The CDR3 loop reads CASSLSSEQYF. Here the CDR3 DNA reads TGTGCCAGCAGCTTATCGTCCGAGCAGTACTTC.

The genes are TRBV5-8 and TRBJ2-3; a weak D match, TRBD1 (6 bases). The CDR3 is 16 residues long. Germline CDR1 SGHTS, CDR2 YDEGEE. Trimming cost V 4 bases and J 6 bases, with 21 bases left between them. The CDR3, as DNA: TGTGCCAGCAGCCCCCTCAGAATGGGGGCTGAGGATACGCAGTATTTT. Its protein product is CASSPLRMGAEDTQYF.

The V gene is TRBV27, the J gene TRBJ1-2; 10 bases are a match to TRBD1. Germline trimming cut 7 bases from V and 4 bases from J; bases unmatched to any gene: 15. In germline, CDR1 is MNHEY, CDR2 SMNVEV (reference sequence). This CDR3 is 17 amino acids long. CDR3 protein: CASTPATPGQGIYGYTF. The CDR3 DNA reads TGTGCCAGCACCCCAGCTACACCGGGACAGGGGATCTATGGCTACACCTTC.

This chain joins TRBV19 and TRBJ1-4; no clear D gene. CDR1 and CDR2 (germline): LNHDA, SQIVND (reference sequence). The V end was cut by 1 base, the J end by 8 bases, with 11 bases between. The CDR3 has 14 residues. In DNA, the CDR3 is TGTGCCAGTAGTATAGTTTGGGCGAGCGAAAAACTGTTTTTT. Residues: CASSIVWASEKLFF. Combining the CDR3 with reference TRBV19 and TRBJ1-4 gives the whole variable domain DGGITQSPKYLFRKEGQNVTLSCEQNLNHDAMYWYRQDPGQGLRLIYYSQIVNDFQKGDIAEGYSVSREKKESFPLTVTSAQKNPTAFYLCASSIVWASEKLFFGSGTQLSVL.

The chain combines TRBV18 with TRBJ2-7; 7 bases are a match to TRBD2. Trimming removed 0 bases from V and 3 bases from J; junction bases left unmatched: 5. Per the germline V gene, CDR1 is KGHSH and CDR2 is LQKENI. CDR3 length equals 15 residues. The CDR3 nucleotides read TGTGCCAGCTCACCACCGAGCGGGGTAAACTACGAGCAGTACTTC. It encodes CASSPPSGVNYEQYF.

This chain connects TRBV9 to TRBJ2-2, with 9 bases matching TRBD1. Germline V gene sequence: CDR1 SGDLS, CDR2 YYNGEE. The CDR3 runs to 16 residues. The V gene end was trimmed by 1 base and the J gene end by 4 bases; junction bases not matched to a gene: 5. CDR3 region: CASSVLRQGGTGELFF. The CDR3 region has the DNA TGTGCCAGCAGCGTACTCAGACAGGGGGGCACCGGGGAGCTGTTTTTT.

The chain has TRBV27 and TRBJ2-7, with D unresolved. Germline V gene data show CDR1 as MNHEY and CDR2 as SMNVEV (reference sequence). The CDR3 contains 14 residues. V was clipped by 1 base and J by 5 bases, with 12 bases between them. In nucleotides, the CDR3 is TGTGCCAGCAGTTTATGGCAAACCCCCCACGAGCAGTACTTC. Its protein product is CASSLWQTPHEQYF.

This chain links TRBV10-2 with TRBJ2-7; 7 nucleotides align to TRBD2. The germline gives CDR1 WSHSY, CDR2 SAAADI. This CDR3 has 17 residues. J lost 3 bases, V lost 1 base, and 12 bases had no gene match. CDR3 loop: CASSEYVGAGVGYEQYF. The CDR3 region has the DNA TGCGCCAGCAGTGAGTACGTAGGTGCGGGGGTCGGCTACGAGCAGTACTTC.

The CDR3, as DNA: TGTGCCAGCAGTTTAGTGAGCTCCTACGAGCAGTACTTC. As protein: CASSLVSSYEQYF. V gene TRBV27 combines with J gene TRBJ2-7; no clear D gene. Germline values: CDR1 MNHEY, CDR2 SMNVEV (reference sequence). The V end lost 2 bases, the J end lost 0 bases, and 5 bases lay between the germline ends. This CDR3 spans 13 amino acids.

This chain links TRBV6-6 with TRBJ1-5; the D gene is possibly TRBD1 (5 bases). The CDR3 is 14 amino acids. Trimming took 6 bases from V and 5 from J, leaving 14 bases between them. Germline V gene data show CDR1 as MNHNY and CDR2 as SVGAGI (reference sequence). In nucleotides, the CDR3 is TGTGCCAGCAGGATCGACAGTAACTATCAGCCCCAGCATTTT. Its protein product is CASRIDSNYQPQHF.

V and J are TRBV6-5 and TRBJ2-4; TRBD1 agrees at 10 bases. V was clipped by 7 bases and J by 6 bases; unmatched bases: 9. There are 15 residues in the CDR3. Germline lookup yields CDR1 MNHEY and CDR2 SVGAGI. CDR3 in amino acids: CASKLGQGGRNIQYF. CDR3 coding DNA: TGTGCCAGCAAACTCGGACAGGGGGGAAGAAACATTCAGTACTTC.

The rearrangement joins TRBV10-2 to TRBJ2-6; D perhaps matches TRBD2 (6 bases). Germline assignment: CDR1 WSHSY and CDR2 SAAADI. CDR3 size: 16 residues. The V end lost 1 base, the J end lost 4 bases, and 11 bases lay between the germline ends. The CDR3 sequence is CASSELTSSGANVLTF. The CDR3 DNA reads TGCGCCAGCAGTGAGTTGACTAGTTCCGGGGCCAACGTCCTGACTTTC.

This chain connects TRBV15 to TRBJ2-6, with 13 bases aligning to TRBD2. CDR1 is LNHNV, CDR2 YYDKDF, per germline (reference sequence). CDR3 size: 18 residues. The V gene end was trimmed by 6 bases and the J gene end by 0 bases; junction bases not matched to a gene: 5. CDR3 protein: CATSFGLAGVSGANVLTF. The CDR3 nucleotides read TGTGCCACCAGTTTCGGACTAGCGGGAGTCTCTGGGGCCAACGTCCTGACTTTC.

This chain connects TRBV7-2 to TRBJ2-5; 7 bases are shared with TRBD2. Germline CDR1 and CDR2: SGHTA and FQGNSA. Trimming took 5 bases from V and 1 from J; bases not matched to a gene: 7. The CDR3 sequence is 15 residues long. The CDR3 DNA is TGTGCCAGCAGCGCCCAACTAGCGCCCCAAGAGACCCAGTACTTC. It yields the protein CASSAQLAPQETQYF.

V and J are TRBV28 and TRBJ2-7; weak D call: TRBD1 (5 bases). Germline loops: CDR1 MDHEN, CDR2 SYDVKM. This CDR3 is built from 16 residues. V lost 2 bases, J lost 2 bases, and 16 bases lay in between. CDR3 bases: TGTGCCAGCAGTTTAAGGTTGAAGGGGCCAACCTACGAGCAGTACTTC. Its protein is CASSLRLKGPTYEQYF.

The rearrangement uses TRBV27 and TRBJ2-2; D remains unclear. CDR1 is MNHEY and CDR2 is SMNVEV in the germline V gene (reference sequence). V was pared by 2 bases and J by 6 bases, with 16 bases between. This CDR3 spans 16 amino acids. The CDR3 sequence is CASSLESQSLAGELFF. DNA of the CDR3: TGTGCCAGCAGTTTAGAGTCACAGTCTCTTGCCGGGGAGCTGTTTTTT.

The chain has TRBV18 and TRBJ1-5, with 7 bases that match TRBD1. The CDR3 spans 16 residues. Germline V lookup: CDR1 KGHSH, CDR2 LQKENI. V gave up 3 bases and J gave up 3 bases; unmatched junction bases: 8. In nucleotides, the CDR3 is TGTGCCAGCTCACCTACGACAGGGATTAACAATCAGCCCCAGCATTTT. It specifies CASSPTTGINNQPQHF.

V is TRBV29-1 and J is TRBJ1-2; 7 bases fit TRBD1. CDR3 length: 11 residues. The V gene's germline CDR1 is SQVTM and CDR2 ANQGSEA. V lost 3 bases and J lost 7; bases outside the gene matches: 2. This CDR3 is CSVETGFGYTF. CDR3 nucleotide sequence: TGCAGCGTTGAGACAGGGTTTGGCTACACCTTC.

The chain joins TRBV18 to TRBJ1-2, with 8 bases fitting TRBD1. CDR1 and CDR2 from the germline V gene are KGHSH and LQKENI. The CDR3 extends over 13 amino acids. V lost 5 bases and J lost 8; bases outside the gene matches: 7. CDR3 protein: CASSSTGVKGYTF. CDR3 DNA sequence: TGTGCCAGCTCATCGACAGGGGTAAAAGGCTACACCTTC.

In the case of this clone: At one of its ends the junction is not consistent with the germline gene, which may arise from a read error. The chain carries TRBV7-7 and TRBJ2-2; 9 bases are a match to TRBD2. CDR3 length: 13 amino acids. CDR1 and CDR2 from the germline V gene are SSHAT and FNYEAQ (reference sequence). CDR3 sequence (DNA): TGTGCTAGCAGCTTAGCGGGAGCCGGGGAGCTGTTTTTT. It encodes CASSLAGAGELFF.

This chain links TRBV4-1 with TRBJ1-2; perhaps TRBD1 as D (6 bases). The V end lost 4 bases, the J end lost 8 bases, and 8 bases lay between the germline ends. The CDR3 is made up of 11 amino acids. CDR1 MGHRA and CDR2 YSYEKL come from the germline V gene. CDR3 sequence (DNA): TGCGCCAGCAGCCCAGGGGCCGGCTACACCTTC. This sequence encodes CASSPGAGYTF.

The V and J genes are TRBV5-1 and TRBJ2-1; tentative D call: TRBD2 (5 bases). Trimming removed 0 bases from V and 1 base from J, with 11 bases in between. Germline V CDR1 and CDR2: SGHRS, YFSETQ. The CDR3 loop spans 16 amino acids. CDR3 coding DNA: TGCGCCAGCAGCTTGGCCCCGGGGATGTCCTACAATGAGCAGTTCTTC. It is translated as CASSLAPGMSYNEQFF.

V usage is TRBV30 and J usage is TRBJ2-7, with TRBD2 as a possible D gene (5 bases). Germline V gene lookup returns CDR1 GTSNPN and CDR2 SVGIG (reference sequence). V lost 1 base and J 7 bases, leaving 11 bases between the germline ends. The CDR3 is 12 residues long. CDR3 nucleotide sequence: TGTGCCTGGAGTGCACCGGGGTGGGAGCAGTACTTC. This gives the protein CAWSAPGWEQYF.

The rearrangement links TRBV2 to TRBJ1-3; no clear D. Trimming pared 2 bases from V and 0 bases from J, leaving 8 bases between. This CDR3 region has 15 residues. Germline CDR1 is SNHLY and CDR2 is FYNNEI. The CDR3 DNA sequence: TGTGCCAGCAGTGAAACATCCGTCTCTGGAAACACCATATATTTT. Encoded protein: CASSETSVSGNTIYF.

The CDR3 DNA follows: TGTGCCAGCAGCCAAGATTGGTCAAGCGGGAGTGTGTATGAGCAGTTCTTC. It is translated as CASSQDWSSGSVYEQFF. The V gene is TRBV4-2, the J gene TRBJ2-1; 8 bases align to TRBD2. With V trimmed by 0 bases and J by 8 bases, 12 bases remained unmatched. In germline, CDR1 is LGHNA, CDR2 YNFKEQ. This CDR3 comprises 17 residues.